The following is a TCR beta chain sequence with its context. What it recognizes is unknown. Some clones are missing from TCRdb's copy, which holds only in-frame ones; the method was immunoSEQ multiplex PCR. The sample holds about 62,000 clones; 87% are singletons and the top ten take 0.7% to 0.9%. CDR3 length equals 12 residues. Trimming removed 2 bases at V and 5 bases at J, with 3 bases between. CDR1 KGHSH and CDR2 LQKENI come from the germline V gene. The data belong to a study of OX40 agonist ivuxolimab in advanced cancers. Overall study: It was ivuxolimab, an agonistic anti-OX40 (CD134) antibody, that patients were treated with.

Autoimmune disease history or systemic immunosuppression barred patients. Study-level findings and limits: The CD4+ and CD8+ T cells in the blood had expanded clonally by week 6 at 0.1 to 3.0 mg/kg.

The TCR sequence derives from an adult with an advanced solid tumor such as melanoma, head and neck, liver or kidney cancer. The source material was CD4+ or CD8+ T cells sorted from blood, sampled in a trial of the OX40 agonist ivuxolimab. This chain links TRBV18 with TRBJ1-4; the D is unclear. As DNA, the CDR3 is TGTGCCAGCTCACCAGCCAATGAAAAACTGTTTTTT. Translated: CASSPANEKLFF. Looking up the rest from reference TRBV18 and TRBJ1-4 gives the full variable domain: NAGVMQNPRHLVRRRGQEARLRCSPMKGHSHVYWYRQLPEEGLKFMVYLQKENIIDESGMPKERFSAEFPKEGPSILRIQQVVRGDSAAYFCASSPANEKLFFGSGTQLSVL.